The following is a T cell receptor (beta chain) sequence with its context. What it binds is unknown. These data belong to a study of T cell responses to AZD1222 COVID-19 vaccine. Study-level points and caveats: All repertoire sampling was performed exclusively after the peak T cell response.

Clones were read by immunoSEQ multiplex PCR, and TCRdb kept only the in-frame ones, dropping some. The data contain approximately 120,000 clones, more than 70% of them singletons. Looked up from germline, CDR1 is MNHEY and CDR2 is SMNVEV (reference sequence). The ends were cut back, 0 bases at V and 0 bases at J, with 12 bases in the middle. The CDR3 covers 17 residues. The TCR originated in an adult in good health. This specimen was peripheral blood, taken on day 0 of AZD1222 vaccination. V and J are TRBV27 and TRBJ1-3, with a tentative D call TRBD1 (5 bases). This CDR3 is CASSLSGGLSSGNTIYF. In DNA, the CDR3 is TGTGCCAGCAGTTTATCGGGGGGATTGTCCTCTGGAAACACCATATATTTT.